The 4 T cell receptor beta chains below come from one sample, sequenced in a study of blood T cell repertoires in COVID-19. Clones were read by immunoSEQ multiplex PCR, and TCRdb kept only the in-frame ones, dropping some. The table has 120,000 or so clones, roughly 85% seen once; the top ten hold approximately 25%. Sequenced material: peripheral blood. These receptors were taken from a human donor in a cohort sampled during active COVID-19.

This chain connects TRBV3-1 (or the pseudogene TRBV3-2) to TRBJ2-7; 10 bases fit TRBD2. The CDR3 extends over 14 amino acids. Trimming at V came to 8 bases and at J to 2 bases, leaving 6 bases not matched to a gene. Per the germline V gene, CDR1 is LGHDT and CDR2 is YNNKEL (reference sequence). The CDR3 nucleotides read TGTGCCAGCGGTCTTAGCGGGAGGACCTACGAGCAGTACTTC. It specifies CASGLSGRTYEQYF.

The V call is TRBV3-1 (or the pseudogene TRBV3-2), the J call TRBJ1-1; a possible D gene is TRBD1 (6 bases). Trimming shortened V by 0 bases and J by 0 bases, and 11 bases separated the two germline ends. The germline V gene has CDR1 LGHDT and CDR2 YNNKEL (reference sequence). The length of the CDR3 is 16 residues. CDR3: CASSQDMQGLNTEAFF. As DNA, the CDR3 is TGTGCCAGCAGCCAAGATATGCAGGGGCTGAACACTGAAGCTTTCTTT.

The chain has TRBV6-2 or TRBV6-3 and TRBJ1-1; weak D call: TRBD1 (6 bases). The length of the CDR3 is 17 residues. The ends were cut back, 5 bases at V and 0 bases at J, with 19 bases in the middle. CDR1 and CDR2 from the germline V gene are MNHEY and SVGEGT. The CDR3 reads CASSQGQGITMNTEAFF. CDR3 coding DNA: TGTGCCAGCAGTCAAGGTCAGGGGATAACCATGAACACTGAAGCTTTCTTT.

This CDR3 reads CASSLDSAVVRQPQHF. Here the CDR3 DNA reads TGTGCCAGCAGCTTAGATTCCGCGGTTGTACGTCAGCCCCAGCATTTT. The rearrangement joins TRBV11-2 to TRBJ1-5; D is uncertain. The ends were cut back, 0 bases at V and 6 bases at J, with 15 bases in the middle. Germline CDR1 and CDR2: SGHAT and FQNNGV. The CDR3 totals 16 residues.